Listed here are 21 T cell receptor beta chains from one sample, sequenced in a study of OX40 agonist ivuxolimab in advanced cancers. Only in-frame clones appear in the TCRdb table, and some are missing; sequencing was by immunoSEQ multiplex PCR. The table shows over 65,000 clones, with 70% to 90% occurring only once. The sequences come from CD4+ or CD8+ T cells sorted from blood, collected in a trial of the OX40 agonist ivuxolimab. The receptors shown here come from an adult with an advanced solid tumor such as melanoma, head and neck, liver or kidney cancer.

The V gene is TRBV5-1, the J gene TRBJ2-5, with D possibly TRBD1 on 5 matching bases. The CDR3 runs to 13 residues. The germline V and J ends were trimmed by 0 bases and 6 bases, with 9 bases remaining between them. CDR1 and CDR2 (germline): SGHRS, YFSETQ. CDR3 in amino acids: CASSLEGPQTQYF. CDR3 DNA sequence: TGCGCCAGCAGCTTGGAGGGGCCCCAGACCCAGTACTTC.

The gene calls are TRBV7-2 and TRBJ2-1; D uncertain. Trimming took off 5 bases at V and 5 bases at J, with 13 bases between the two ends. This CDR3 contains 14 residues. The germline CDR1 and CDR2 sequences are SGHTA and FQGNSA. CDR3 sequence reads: CASSRNLKDNEQFF. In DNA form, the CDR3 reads TGTGCCAGCAGCCGAAACCTAAAGGACAATGAGCAGTTCTTC.

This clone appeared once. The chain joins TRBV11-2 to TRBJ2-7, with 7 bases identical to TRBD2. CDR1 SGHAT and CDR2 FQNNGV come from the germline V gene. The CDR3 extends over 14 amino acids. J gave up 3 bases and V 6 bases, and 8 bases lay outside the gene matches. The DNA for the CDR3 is TGTGCCAGCAGTTCCTCGGGGGGACTCTACGAGCAGTACTTC. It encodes CASSSSGGLYEQYF.

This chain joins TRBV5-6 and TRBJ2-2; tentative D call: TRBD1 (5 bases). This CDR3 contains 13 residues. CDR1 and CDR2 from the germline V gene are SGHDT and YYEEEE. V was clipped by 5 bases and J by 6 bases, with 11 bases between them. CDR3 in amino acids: CASRAPGPGELFF. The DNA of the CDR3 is TGTGCCAGCAGAGCCCCAGGGCCCGGGGAGCTGTTTTTT.

DNA for the CDR3: TGTGCCAGCTCACCACCGTACAGGAGCAATCAGCCCCAGCATTTT. Protein: CASSPPYRSNQPQHF. This rearrangement joins TRBV18 to TRBJ1-5, with TRBD1 as a possible D gene (5 bases). Trimming shortened V by 0 bases and J by 1 base, and 7 bases separated the two germline ends. CDR3 length: 15 amino acids. Germline V gives CDR1 KGHSH, CDR2 LQKENI.

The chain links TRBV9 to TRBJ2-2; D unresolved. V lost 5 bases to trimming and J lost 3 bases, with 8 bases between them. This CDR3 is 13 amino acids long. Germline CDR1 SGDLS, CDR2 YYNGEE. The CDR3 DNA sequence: TGTGCCAGCAGTCCGGATTACACCGGGGAGCTGTTTTTT. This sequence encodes CASSPDYTGELFF.

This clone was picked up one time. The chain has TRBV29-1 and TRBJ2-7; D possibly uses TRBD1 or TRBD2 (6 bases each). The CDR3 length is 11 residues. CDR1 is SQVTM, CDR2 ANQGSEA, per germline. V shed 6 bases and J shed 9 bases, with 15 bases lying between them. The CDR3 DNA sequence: TGCAGCGTCTTGGTCAGGGGAGGGCAGTACTTC. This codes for CSVLVRGGQYF.

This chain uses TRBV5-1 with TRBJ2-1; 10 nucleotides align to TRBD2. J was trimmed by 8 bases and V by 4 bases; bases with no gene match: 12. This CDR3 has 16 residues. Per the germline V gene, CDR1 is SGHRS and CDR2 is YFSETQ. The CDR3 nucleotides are TGCGCCAGCAGCCGGCAACCGGGACTAGCGAGCGATGAGCAGTTCTTC. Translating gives CASSRQPGLASDEQFF.

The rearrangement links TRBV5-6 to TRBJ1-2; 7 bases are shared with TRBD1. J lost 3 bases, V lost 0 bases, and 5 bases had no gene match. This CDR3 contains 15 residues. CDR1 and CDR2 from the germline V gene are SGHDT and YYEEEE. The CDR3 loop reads CASSLGTGGYYGYTF. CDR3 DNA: TGTGCCAGCAGCTTGGGGACAGGAGGTTACTATGGCTACACCTTC.

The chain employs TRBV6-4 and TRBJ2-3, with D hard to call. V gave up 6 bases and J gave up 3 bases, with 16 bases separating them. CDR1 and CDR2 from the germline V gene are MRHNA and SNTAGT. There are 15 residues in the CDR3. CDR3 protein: CASRVPPSVTDTQYF. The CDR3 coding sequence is TGTGCCAGCAGGGTACCCCCCAGCGTAACAGATACGCAGTATTTT.

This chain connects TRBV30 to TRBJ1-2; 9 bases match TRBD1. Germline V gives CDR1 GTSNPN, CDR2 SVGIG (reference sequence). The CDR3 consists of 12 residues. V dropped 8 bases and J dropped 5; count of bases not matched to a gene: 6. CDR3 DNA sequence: TGTGCCGGGACCGGGACAGGGTATGGCTACACCTTC. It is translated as CAGTGTGYGYTF.

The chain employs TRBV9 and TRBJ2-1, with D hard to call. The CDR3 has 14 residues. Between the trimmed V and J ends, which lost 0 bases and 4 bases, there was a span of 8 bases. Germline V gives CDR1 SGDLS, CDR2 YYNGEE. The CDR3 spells CASSVEIHYNEQFF. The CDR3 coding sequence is TGTGCCAGCAGCGTAGAAATTCATTACAATGAGCAGTTCTTC.

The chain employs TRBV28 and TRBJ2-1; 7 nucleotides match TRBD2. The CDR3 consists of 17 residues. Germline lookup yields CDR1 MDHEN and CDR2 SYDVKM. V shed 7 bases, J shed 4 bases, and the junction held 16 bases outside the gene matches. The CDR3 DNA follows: TGTGCCAGCACCTTAAGGGCGGACCAGCGGGGTTACAATGAGCAGTTCTTC. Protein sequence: CASTLRADQRGYNEQFF.

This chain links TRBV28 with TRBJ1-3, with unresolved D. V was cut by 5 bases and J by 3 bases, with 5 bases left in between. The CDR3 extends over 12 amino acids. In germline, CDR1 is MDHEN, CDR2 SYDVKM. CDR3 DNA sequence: TGTGCCAGCAGTACGGGTGGAAACACCATATATTTT. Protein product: CASSTGGNTIYF.

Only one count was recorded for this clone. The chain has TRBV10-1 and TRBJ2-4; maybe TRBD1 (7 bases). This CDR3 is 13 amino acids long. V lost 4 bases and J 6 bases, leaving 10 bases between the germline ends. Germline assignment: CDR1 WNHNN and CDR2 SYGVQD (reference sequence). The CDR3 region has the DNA TGCGCCAGCAGTGGGCAGGGGGGAAACATTCAGTACTTC. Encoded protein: CASSGQGGNIQYF.

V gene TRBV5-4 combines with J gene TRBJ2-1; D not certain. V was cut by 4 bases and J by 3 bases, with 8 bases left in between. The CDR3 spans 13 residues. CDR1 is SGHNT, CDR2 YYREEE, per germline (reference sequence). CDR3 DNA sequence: TGTGCCAGCAGCGGAGCAGACTACAATGAGCAGTTCTTC. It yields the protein CASSGADYNEQFF.

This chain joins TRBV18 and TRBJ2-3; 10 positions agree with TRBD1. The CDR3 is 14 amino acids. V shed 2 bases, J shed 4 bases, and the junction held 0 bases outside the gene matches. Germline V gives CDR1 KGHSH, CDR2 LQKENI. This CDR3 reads CASSPGTGADTQYF. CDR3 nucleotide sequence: TGTGCCAGCTCACCAGGGACAGGGGCAGATACGCAGTATTTT.

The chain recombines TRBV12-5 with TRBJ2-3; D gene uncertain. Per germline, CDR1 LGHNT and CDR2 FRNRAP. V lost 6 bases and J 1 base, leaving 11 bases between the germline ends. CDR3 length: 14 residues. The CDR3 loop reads CASGSPAGTDTQYF. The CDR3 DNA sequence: TGTGCTAGTGGATCCCCCGCGGGCACAGATACGCAGTATTTT.

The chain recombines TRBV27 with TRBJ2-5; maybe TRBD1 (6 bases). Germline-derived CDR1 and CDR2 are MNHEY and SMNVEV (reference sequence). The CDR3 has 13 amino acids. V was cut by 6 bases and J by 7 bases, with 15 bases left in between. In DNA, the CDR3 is TGTGCCAGCAGGGGGACACCTTCCGGGACCCAGTACTTC. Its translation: CASRGTPSGTQYF.

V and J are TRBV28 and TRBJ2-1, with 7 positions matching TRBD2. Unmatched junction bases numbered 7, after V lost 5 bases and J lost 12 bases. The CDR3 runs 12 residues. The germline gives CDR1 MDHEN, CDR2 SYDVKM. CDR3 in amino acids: CASSRLGRGQFF. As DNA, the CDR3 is TGTGCCAGCAGTAGGCTGGGGAGGGGGCAGTTCTTC.

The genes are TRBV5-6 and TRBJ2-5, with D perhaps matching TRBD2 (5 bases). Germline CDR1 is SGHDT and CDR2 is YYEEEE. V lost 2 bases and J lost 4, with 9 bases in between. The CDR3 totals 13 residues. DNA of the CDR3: TGTGCCAGCAGCTTAGAGCGGCGAGAGACCCAGTACTTC. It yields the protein CASSLERRETQYF. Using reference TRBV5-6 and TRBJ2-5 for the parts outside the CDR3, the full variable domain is DAGVTQSPTHLIKTRGQQVTLRCSPKSGHDTVSWYQQALGQGPQFIFQYYEEEERQRGNFPDRFSGHQFPNYSSELNVNALLLGDSALYLCASSLERRETQYFGPGTRLLVL.